The 26 T cell receptor beta chains reported below all come from one sample, sequenced in a study of T cell responses to AZD1222 COVID-19 vaccine. Profiled with immunoSEQ multiplex PCR; TCRdb holds only in-frame clones, not every one. The sample carries fewer than 150,000 clones, roughly 86% recorded once. The specimen comprised peripheral blood, sampled 28 days after the second AZD1222 dose. These receptors were taken from an adult who received the AZD1222 COVID-19 vaccine.

The V and J genes are TRBV18 and TRBJ2-2; D ambiguous. V was clipped by 1 base and J by 3 bases, with 12 bases between them. Germline CDR1 reads KGHSH; CDR2 reads LQKENI. The CDR3 extends over 16 amino acids. Here the CDR3 reads CASSPLQRTDTGELFF. The CDR3 DNA follows: TGTGCCAGCTCACCACTCCAAAGGACCGACACCGGGGAGCTGTTTTTT.

The chain links TRBV6-5 to TRBJ2-7; 7 nucleotides match TRBD2. Germline CDR1 and CDR2: MNHEY and SVGAGI. V lost 7 bases, J lost 5 bases, and 5 bases stayed unmatched. The CDR3 has 12 amino acids. The CDR3 spells CASTPGGHEQYF. DNA of the CDR3: TGTGCCAGCACCCCGGGAGGCCACGAGCAGTACTTC.

V and J are TRBV3-1 (or the pseudogene TRBV3-2) and TRBJ2-1, with 13 bases matching TRBD2. Germline CDR1 is LGHDT and CDR2 is YNNKEL (reference sequence). The trim removed 6 bases at V and 8 bases at J, leaving 4 bases unmatched. The CDR3 covers 14 residues. CDR3 DNA sequence: TGTGCCAGCAGTACTAGCGGGAGGGCCCATGAGCAGTTCTTC. Translation: CASSTSGRAHEQFF.

The chain recombines TRBV19 with TRBJ1-1; no firm D call. In germline, CDR1 is LNHDA, CDR2 SQIVND (reference sequence). CDR3 size: 13 residues. V was pared by 5 bases and J by 1 base, with 8 bases between. This CDR3 is CASSYRPNTEAFF. The DNA of the CDR3 is TGTGCCAGTAGTTATCGTCCGAACACTGAAGCTTTCTTT. Using reference TRBV19 and TRBJ1-1 for the parts outside the CDR3, the full variable domain is DGGITQSPKYLFRKEGQNVTLSCEQNLNHDAMYWYRQDPGQGLRLIYYSQIVNDFQKGDIAEGYSVSREKKESFPLTVTSAQKNPTAFYLCASSYRPNTEAFFGQGTRLTVV.

In its sample, this clone was seen once. The chain combines TRBV19 with TRBJ2-5; 10 positions agree with TRBD2. CDR3 length: 16 residues. The V segment lost 4 bases and the J segment 1 base; nucleotides outside the gene matches: 6. The germline CDR1 and CDR2 sequences are LNHDA and SQIVND (reference sequence). The CDR3 spells CASSTLGLAAQETQYF. The CDR3 region has the DNA TGTGCCAGTAGTACGCTCGGACTAGCGGCCCAAGAGACCCAGTACTTC.

V is TRBV5-8 and J is TRBJ1-5; possible D gene TRBD1, 6 bases. Germline V CDR1 and CDR2: SGHTS, YDEGEE. Trimming took 4 bases from V and 9 from J, leaving 17 bases between them. This CDR3 is 14 amino acids long. CDR3 nucleotide sequence: TGTGCCAGCAGCCCACAGGGACCTGTGGGGCCCCAGCATTTT. Translating gives CASSPQGPVGPQHF.

The chain uses TRBV6-1 and TRBJ2-7, with a tentative D call TRBD2 (6 bases). Trimming removed 2 bases at V and 8 bases at J, with 10 bases between. The CDR3 runs to 12 residues. Germline lookup yields CDR1 MNHNS and CDR2 SASEGT. The CDR3 loop is CASSEMEGQQYF. CDR3 DNA: TGTGCCAGCAGTGAAATGGAGGGACAGCAGTACTTC.

The chain carries TRBV19 and TRBJ2-3, with 7 bases fitting TRBD2. CDR1 is LNHDA and CDR2 is SQIVND in the germline V gene (reference sequence). This CDR3 has 16 amino acids. V lost 3 bases and J lost 2; bases outside the gene matches: 8. Written as DNA, the CDR3 is TGTGCCAGTAGTATTGGAGCGGGAAGGCCCACAGATACGCAGTATTTT. Protein product: CASSIGAGRPTDTQYF.

The chain links TRBV9 to TRBJ2-3, with TRBD2 matching over 8 bases. The CDR3 extends over 16 amino acids. Germline CDR1 reads SGDLS; CDR2 reads YYNGEE. Trimming took 0 bases from V and 4 from J; bases not matched to a gene: 7. This CDR3 is CASSVGSGISADTQYF. The CDR3 DNA sequence: TGTGCCAGCAGCGTAGGTAGCGGGATTAGCGCAGATACGCAGTATTTT.

The gene calls are TRBV27 and TRBJ2-4, with D possibly TRBD2 on 7 matching bases. The CDR3 has 17 amino acids. Trimming removed 4 bases from V and 6 bases from J, with 22 bases in between. Germline CDR1 reads MNHEY; CDR2 reads SMNVEV (reference sequence). The DNA of the CDR3 is TGTGCCAGCAGTTCCAGGGGTGCTAGCGGCGCCGGAAACATTCAGTACTTC. It translates to CASSSRGASGAGNIQYF.

V usage is TRBV7-9 and J usage is TRBJ1-1, with D uncertain. The CDR3 consists of 11 residues. V lost 5 bases and J lost 7, with 8 bases in between. In germline, CDR1 is SEHNR, CDR2 FQNEAQ (reference sequence). This CDR3 reads CASSRSGEAFF. In nucleotides, the CDR3 is TGTGCCAGCAGCAGGTCCGGTGAAGCTTTCTTT.

The CDR3 is CASSQGRIVGQPQHF. CDR3 DNA sequence: TGTGCCAGCAGCCAGGGCAGGATCGTGGGTCAGCCCCAGCATTTT. The chain recombines TRBV3-1 (or the pseudogene TRBV3-2) with TRBJ1-5; D ambiguous. The V gene lost 3 bases and the J gene lost 6 bases, with 15 bases spanning the gap. The CDR3 sequence is 15 residues long. Germline V gene data show CDR1 as LGHDT and CDR2 as YNNKEL (reference sequence).

The rearrangement links TRBV7-2 to TRBJ1-2; 9 bases line up with TRBD1. CDR3 length: 14 residues. The V and J ends lost 5 bases and 4 bases, in that order; junction bases with no gene match: 5. Germline lookup yields CDR1 SGHTA and CDR2 FQGNSA. For the CDR3, the DNA is TGTGCCAGCAGCACCGGACAGGGGTCCTATGGCTACACCTTC. It encodes CASSTGQGSYGYTF.

The chain joins TRBV14 to TRBJ2-5; no reliable D call. Per germline, CDR1 SGHDN and CDR2 FVKESK. This CDR3 region has 17 residues. V dropped 0 bases and J dropped 2 bases, with 16 bases sitting between them. The CDR3, as DNA: TGTGCCAGCAGCCAAGATTTTGTGGCCAACCCTCAAGAGACCCAGTACTTC. It specifies CASSQDFVANPQETQYF.

This clone was observed a few times. The V gene is TRBV9, the J gene TRBJ1-3, with D hard to call. This CDR3 has 16 amino acids. Trimming removed 4 bases at V and 0 bases at J, with 14 bases between. Germline values: CDR1 SGDLS, CDR2 YYNGEE. The CDR3 DNA sequence: TGTGCCAGCAGCCCTTCACCGCACCGCTCTGGAAACACCATATATTTT. This encodes CASSPSPHRSGNTIYF.

CDR3 coding DNA: TGTGCCAGCAGCAGGAGGGGAACGGCTAATGAAAAACTGTTTTTT. Translation: CASSRRGTANEKLFF. The rearrangement links TRBV7-8 to TRBJ1-4; TRBD1 is a possible D gene (5 bases). This CDR3 has 15 amino acids. The V end was cut by 5 bases, the J end by 3 bases, with 13 bases between. Germline-derived CDR1 and CDR2 are SGHVS and FQNEAQ. Variable domain in full (rest from reference TRBV7-8 and TRBJ1-4): GAGVSQSPRYKVAKRGQDVALRCDPISGHVSLFWYQQALGQGPEFLTYFQNEAQLDKSGLPSDRFFAERPEGSVSTLKIQRTQQEDSAVYLCASSRRGTANEKLFFGSGTQLSVL.

The chain combines TRBV27 with TRBJ2-5; no definite D call. Per germline, CDR1 MNHEY and CDR2 SMNVEV (reference sequence). The CDR3 length is 15 residues. Trimming shortened V by 2 bases and J by 0 bases, and 10 bases separated the two germline ends. For the CDR3, the DNA is TGTGCCAGCAGTTTAGACTCCAGGTACCAAGAGACCCAGTACTTC. Its protein product is CASSLDSRYQETQYF.

The chain carries TRBV6-5 and TRBJ1-1, with a weak D call TRBD1 (5 bases). Germline CDR1 is MNHEY and CDR2 is SVGAGI. The CDR3 runs to 11 residues. Trimming left V 8 bases short and J 10 bases short, with 14 bases between. The CDR3 is CASRLGGGAFF. As DNA, the CDR3 is TGTGCCAGCCGCCTGGGGGGGGGAGCTTTCTTT.

This chain links TRBV6-1 with TRBJ2-2; D assignment may be TRBD1 or TRBD2 (5 bases each). Germline CDR1 is MNHNS and CDR2 is SASEGT. CDR3 length equals 18 residues. The V and J ends lost 4 bases and 0 bases respectively, with 18 bases between them. The CDR3 sequence: CASSVGDLSYANTGELFF. As DNA, the CDR3 is TGTGCCAGCAGTGTAGGGGACCTTTCATACGCGAACACCGGGGAGCTGTTTTTT.

The rearrangement uses TRBV5-4 and TRBJ1-1; D is unresolved. V gave up 0 bases and J gave up 0 bases, with 9 bases separating them. The CDR3 loop spans 15 amino acids. Germline CDR1 SGHNT, CDR2 YYREEE (reference sequence). CDR3 in DNA: TGTGCCAGCAGCTTGGGCGGCAGCCTGAACACTGAAGCTTTCTTT. Translating it yields CASSLGGSLNTEAFF.

The rearrangement joins TRBV2 to TRBJ2-7; 7 bases line up with TRBD1. V lost 4 bases and J lost 0; bases outside the gene matches: 3. CDR1 SNHLY and CDR2 FYNNEI come from the germline V gene. CDR3 length: 14 residues. The CDR3 bases are TGTGCCAGCAGTGGGACAGGCAGCTCCTACGAGCAGTACTTC. It specifies CASSGTGSSYEQYF. The full variable domain, rest sourced from reference TRBV2 and TRBJ2-7, is EPEVTQTPSHQVTQMGQEVILRCVPISNHLYFYWYRQILGQKVEFLVSFYNNEISEKSEIFDDQFSVERPDGSNFTLKIRSTKLEDSAMYFCASSGTGSSYEQYFGPGTRLTVT.

The V call is TRBV4-1, the J call TRBJ2-3, with D tentatively TRBD2 (5 bases). Per germline, CDR1 MGHRA and CDR2 YSYEKL. V dropped 1 base and J dropped 2 bases, with 7 bases sitting between them. The CDR3 length is 14 residues. The CDR3 coding sequence is TGCGCCAGCAGCCAAGGGGAGTACACAGATACGCAGTATTTT. This translates into CASSQGEYTDTQYF.

The rearrangement uses TRBV15 and TRBJ2-7; possible D gene TRBD1, 7 bases. CDR3 length: 15 amino acids. The V gene's germline CDR1 is LNHNV and CDR2 YYDKDF (reference sequence). Trimming stripped 3 bases from V and 8 bases from J, with 20 bases between. CDR3 bases: TGTGCCACCAGCAGTGGGGGGACAGACACCCTTCAGCAGTACTTC. It is translated as CATSSGGTDTLQQYF.

The chain employs TRBV5-4 and TRBJ1-2; D possibly corresponds to TRBD1 (6 bases). Per germline, CDR1 SGHNT and CDR2 YYREEE (reference sequence). The CDR3 spans 16 residues. V was clipped by 0 bases and J by 3 bases, with 15 bases between them. The CDR3 reads CASSLGGRQRDYGYTF. In DNA form, the CDR3 reads TGTGCCAGCAGCTTGGGGGGGCGGCAACGCGACTATGGCTACACCTTC. Based on the CDR3 plus reference TRBV5-4 and TRBJ1-2, the full variable domain is ETGVTQSPTHLIKTRGQQVTLRCSSQSGHNTVSWYQQALGQGPQFIFQYYREEENGRGNFPPRFSGLQFPNYSSELNVNALELDDSALYLCASSLGGRQRDYGYTFGSGTRLTVV.

The V call is TRBV19, the J call TRBJ1-5, with TRBD1 as a possible D gene (6 bases). The CDR3 sequence is 15 residues long. Germline V gives CDR1 LNHDA, CDR2 SQIVND (reference sequence). V was clipped by 5 bases and J by 7 bases, with 18 bases between them. CDR3 in DNA: TGTGCCAGTAGTCCCAAGGACAGTTTCGGGCAGCCCCAGCATTTT. Protein product: CASSPKDSFGQPQHF.

The gene calls are TRBV4-2 and TRBJ2-1; no clear D. The V end was cut by 0 bases, the J end by 8 bases, with 8 bases between. The CDR3 extends over 13 amino acids. CDR1 LGHNA and CDR2 YNFKEQ come from the germline V gene. The CDR3 nucleotides read TGTGCCAGCAGCCAAGATCTAGGCTATGAGCAGTTCTTC. Protein sequence: CASSQDLGYEQFF.